This TCR beta chain was documented in a study of T cell repertoires in ileal Crohn's disease. Here immunoSEQ multiplex PCR was the method, and the copy in TCRdb shows in-frame clones only, minus some. The table has almost 15,000 clones, more than 60% seen once; the top ten hold around 3.9%. Noted time point: neoterminal ileum biopsy at postoperative endoscopy, about 6 months after surgery. The sequenced sample was ileal tissue. The source is an adult with Crohn's disease.

CDR3 residues: CASSLMGLAGYEQYF. CDR3 DNA sequence: TGTGCCAGCAGCTTGATGGGACTAGCGGGGTACGAGCAGTACTTC. The V and J genes are TRBV7-2 and TRBJ2-7, with TRBD2 matching 13 bases. J gave up 4 bases and V 3 bases, and 3 bases lay outside the gene matches. This CDR3 is built from 15 residues. CDR1 is SGHTA, CDR2 FQGNSA, per germline.